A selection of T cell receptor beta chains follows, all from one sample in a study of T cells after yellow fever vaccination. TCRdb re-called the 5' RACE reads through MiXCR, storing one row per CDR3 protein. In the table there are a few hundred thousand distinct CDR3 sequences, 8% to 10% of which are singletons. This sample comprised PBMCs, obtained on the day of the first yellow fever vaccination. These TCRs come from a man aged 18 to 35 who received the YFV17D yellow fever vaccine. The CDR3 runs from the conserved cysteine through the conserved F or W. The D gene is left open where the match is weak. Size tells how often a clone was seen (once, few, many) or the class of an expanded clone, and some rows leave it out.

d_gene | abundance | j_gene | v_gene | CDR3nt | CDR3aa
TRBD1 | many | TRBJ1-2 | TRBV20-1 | TGCAGAGGGACAGGGATTGGGTCCTATGGCTACACCTTC | CRGTGIGSYGYTF
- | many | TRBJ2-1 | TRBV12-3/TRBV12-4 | TGTGCCAGCAGTTTATTGCGATGGCAGTTCTTC | CASSLLRWQFF
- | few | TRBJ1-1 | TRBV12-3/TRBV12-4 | TGTGCCAGCAGCCCCGGGGAGGGGATGGGTACTGAAGCTTTCTTT | CASSPGEGMGTEAFF
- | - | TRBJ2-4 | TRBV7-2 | TGTGCCAGCAGCTTAGCTCAGGGTGTAGCCAAAAACATTCAGTACTTC | CASSLAQGVAKNIQYF
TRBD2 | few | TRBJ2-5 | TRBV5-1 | TGCGCCACCGCACTGACCAAAGAGCGGGGGGGACAAGAGACCCAGTACTTC | CATALTKERGGQETQYF
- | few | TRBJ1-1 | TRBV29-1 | TGCAGCGTTGAATGGACAGCGAACACTGAAGCTTTCTTT | CSVEWTANTEAFF
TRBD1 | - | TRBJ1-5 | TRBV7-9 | TGTGCCAGCAGCCGGACAGGTCTCAATCAGCCCCAGCATTTT | CASSRTGLNQPQHF
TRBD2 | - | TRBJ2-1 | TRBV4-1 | TGCGCCAGCAGCCAAGGGCCCATTCGCGGGGGGGACGGTGAGCAGTTCTTC | CASSQGPIRGGDGEQFF
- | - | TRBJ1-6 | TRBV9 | TGTGCCAGCAGCCGTCGGGTGGACGGTAATTCACCCCTCCACTTT | CASSRRVDGNSPLHF
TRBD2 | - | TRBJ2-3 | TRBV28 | TGTGCCAGCAGTCGACTAAGAATCCGGGGGGGCCCAGATACGCAGTATTTT | CASSRLRIRGGPDTQYF
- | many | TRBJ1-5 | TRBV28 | TGTGCCAGCAGACCCCCTGACAGAATCAATCAGCCCCAGCATTTT | CASRPPDRINQPQHF
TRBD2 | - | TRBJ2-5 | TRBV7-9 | TGTGCCAGCAGCCCGCGGGGGGGCTTAGGGAAGACCCAGTACTTC | CASSPRGGLGKTQYF
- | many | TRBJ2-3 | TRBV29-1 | TGCAGCGTTGCCCTGGGTGGGGATACGCAGTATTTT | CSVALGGDTQYF
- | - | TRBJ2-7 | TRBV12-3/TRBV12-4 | TGTGCCAGCACTCAGCTGGGGGCCTACGAGCAGTACTTC | CASTQLGAYEQYF
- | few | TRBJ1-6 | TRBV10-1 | TGCGCCAGCAGGTCGGGAAAATATTCACCCCTCCACTTT | CASRSGKYSPLHF
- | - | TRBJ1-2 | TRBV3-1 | TGTGCCAGCAGCCATTATCGGGCAAGTGGCTACACCTTC | CASSHYRASGYTF
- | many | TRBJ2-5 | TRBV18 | TGTGCCAGCTCACCGGGGGCAGGGAGAGAGACCCAGTACTTC | CASSPGAGRETQYF
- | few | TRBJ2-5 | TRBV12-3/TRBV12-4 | TGTGCCAGCAGCCGCCTTAAAAATACTTATGGGGAGACCCAGTACTTC | CASSRLKNTYGETQYF
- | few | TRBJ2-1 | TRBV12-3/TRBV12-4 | TGTGCCAGCAGTTCCTCCAACTACAGGAACAATGAGCAGTTCTTC | CASSSSNYRNNEQFF
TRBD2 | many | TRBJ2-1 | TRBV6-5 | TGTGCCAGCAACCCTAGCGGGGGCTCCTACAATGAGCAGTTCTTC | CASNPSGGSYNEQFF
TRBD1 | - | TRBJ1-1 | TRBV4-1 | TGCGCCAGCAGCCAATTGGGGGACAGGGGAATGAACACTGAAGCTTTCTTT | CASSQLGDRGMNTEAFF
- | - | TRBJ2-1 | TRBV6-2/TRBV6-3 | TGTGCCAGCAGCCCAGGGGAAGAGCAGTTCTTC | CASSPGEEQFF
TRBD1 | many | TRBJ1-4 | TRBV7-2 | TGTGCCAGCAGCTTATCTGGGGGACAGGGTGGGGAAAAACTGTTTTTT | CASSLSGGQGGEKLFF
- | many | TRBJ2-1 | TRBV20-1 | TGCAGTGCTAGAGGATTGCGGGCTAACAATGAGCAGTTCTTC | CSARGLRANNEQFF
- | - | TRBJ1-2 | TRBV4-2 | TGTGCCAGCAGCCAAGAAAAGGGGTCTAACTATGGCTACACCTTC | CASSQEKGSNYGYTF
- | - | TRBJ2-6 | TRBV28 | TGTGCCAGCACTGAGTCAGGACGCCGCTCTGGGGCCAACGTCCTGACTTTC | CASTESGRRSGANVLTF
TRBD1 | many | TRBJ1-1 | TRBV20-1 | TGCAGTGCTCCGGCAGGGGACAGGGGGCAACAAGCTTTCTTT | CSAPAGDRGQQAFF
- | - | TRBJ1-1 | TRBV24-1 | TGTGCCACCAGTGATGGGAGACGGGGACGGTCTGAAGCTTTCTTT | CATSDGRRGRSEAFF
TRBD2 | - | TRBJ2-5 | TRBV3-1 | TGTGCCAGCAGCCGCCCTAGCGGGGGGACTCTGGGACAAGAGACCCAGTACTTC | CASSRPSGGTLGQETQYF
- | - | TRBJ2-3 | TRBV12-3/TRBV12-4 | TGTGCCAGCAGCCAACCCCCAGCGGAGAACACAGATACGCAGTATTTT | CASSQPPAENTDTQYF
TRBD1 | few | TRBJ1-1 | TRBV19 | TGTGCCAGTAGTTCCCGGACAGGGAGGGCGGACACTGAAGCTTTCTTT | CASSSRTGRADTEAFF
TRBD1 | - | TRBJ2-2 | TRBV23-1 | TGCGCCAGCAGTCAATCGACGACTGCCAGGACAGGGGGATTTGGGGAGCTGTTTTTT | CASSQSTTARTGGFGELFF
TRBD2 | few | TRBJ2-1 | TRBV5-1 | TGCGCCAGCAGCCCGACGCCCCTAGCGGGGGGATCCGGTGAGCAGTTCTTC | CASSPTPLAGGSGEQFF
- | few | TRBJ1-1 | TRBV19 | TGTGCCAGCCAATTGGGGCAGGTTGGAGCTTTCTTT | CASQLGQVGAFF
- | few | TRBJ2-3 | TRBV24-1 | TGTGCCACCAGTGATTCTCGCCTGGTAGATACGCAGTATTTT | CATSDSRLVDTQYF
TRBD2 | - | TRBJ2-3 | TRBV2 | TGTGCCAGCAGTGAAGCCGGACTAGCGGGGGGGCAAGCAGATACGCAGTATTTT | CASSEAGLAGGQADTQYF
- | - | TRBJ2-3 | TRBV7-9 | TGTGCCAGCAGCCCAGGACGGGGGAGCACAGATACGCAGTATTTT | CASSPGRGSTDTQYF
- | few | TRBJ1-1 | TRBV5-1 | TGCGCCAGCAGCTTGGCGCCGAACACTGAAGCTTTCTTT | CASSLAPNTEAFF
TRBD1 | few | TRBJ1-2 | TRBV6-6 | TGTGCCAGCAGTTACTCGAGGGACAGGGTCTACACCTTC | CASSYSRDRVYTF
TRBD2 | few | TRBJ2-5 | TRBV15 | TGTGCCACCAGCAGAGATCCTGGGGGGGGAGAGACCCAGTACTTC | CATSRDPGGGETQYF
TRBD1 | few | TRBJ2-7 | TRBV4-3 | TGCGCCAGCAGCCAAGATTCCCTCGGGACAGGTCCTTACGAGCAGTACTTC | CASSQDSLGTGPYEQYF
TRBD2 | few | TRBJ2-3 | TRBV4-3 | TGCGCCAGCAGCCAACCGGGACTAGGGTCGCAGTATTTT | CASSQPGLGSQYF